The sequence of this T cell receptor beta chain was determined in a study of T cell responses to AZD1222 COVID-19 vaccine. General observations from the study: Every sample of the repertoires postdated the peak T cell response. White British ancestry dominated among donors, who included more females, and clonal diversity was possibly underestimated.

Clones were sequenced by immunoSEQ multiplex PCR, and TCRdb holds only the in-frame ones, with some missing. Of 90,000 to 120,000 clones in the sample, over 75% were seen once. Comment on this clone: Its antigen remains unknown.

The CDR3 length is 15 residues. Germline CDR1 SGHDT, CDR2 YYEEEE. Germline trimming cut 4 bases from V and 3 bases from J; bases unmatched to any gene: 5. V gene TRBV5-6 combines with J gene TRBJ1-2, with 11 nucleotides matching TRBD1. The sequence came from an adult in good health. The material sequenced was peripheral blood, taken on day 0 of AZD1222 vaccination. DNA for the CDR3: TGTGCCAGCAGCCAATGGACAGGGGGCGACTATGGCTACACCTTC. Translated: CASSQWTGGDYGYTF.